Following are 23 T cell receptor beta chains from one sample sequenced in a study of beta chain features in type 1 diabetes (dated by TCRdb to 2016 to 2019). The full study reports these points: In all four CD4+ subsets, TCRB CDR3 length was moderately but significantly shorter in type 1 diabetes patients.

Library prep was done by the immunoSEQ multiplex PCR assay. The High Capacity cDNA Reverse Transcription Kit was used to reverse transcribe all of the isolated RNA, meaning that expressed TCRB transcripts were what got sequenced. The immuneACCESS repertoire file appears here via TCRdb, limited to in-frame rearrangements. These files lack a portion of the clones; in checked studies, under half of the deficit traces to unresolved V genes, and the cause of the others is not known. The sample data list a few hundred thousand clones, and about 15% of these were observed just once. Jointly, the top ten make up roughly 0.015% of the sample. Their recognized antigens are unknown. Sequenced: naive CD4+ T cells from blood. The sample's cell subset or site, from its label and the paper: true naive CD4+ T cells. The receptor source for this set is a man aged 18 to 30 with type 1 diabetes.

The sample holds a few counts of this clone. CDR3 in amino acids: CASPQGIAKNIQYF. CDR3 sequence (DNA): TGTGCCAGCCCACAGGGGATAGCCAAAAACATTCAGTACTTC. This chain joins TRBV27 and TRBJ2-4, with 7 bases matching TRBD1. Trimming took 8 bases from V and 0 from J; bases not matched to a gene: 4. Germline CDR1 MNHEY, CDR2 SMNVEV (reference sequence). This CDR3 is built from 14 residues.

This clone occurred a few times. This chain joins TRBV4-1 and TRBJ2-1; a possible D gene is TRBD2 (5 bases). The CDR3 contains 16 residues. With 5 bases removed from V and 1 base from J, the gap between germline ends came to 15 bases. The germline V gene encodes CDR1 MGHRA and CDR2 YSYEKL. This CDR3 is CASSVVGLRSYNEQFF. CDR3 in DNA: TGCGCCAGCAGCGTCGTTGGACTCAGGTCCTACAATGAGCAGTTCTTC.

The gene calls are TRBV30 and TRBJ2-3; 15 nucleotides match TRBD2. V lost 4 bases and J lost 2; bases outside the gene matches: 10. The CDR3 is 18 amino acids. Germline CDR1 reads GTSNPN; CDR2 reads SVGIG (reference sequence). CDR3 DNA sequence: TGTGCCTGGATCCGGACTAGCGGGAGGGAGCCTTACACAGATACGCAGTATTTT. This translates into CAWIRTSGREPYTDTQYF.

This clone came up a few times. The genes are TRBV28 and TRBJ2-7, with TRBD1 matching over 11 bases. The V segment lost 5 bases and the J segment 7 bases; nucleotides outside the gene matches: 10. This CDR3 is 15 amino acids long. CDR1 and CDR2 (germline): MDHEN, SYDVKM. This chain's CDR3 is CASSKSGQGAGEQYF. The CDR3 coding sequence is TGTGCCAGCAGTAAGAGTGGACAGGGGGCTGGGGAGCAGTACTTC.

The chain has TRBV7-2 and TRBJ2-2, with 15 nucleotides matching TRBD2. The CDR3 is 18 amino acids. Per the germline V gene, CDR1 is SGHTA and CDR2 is FQGNSA. Losses at the gene ends were 5 bases for V and 6 bases for J; bases not matched to a gene: 10. CDR3 protein: CASSLPRTSGGAAGELFF. For the CDR3, the DNA is TGTGCCAGCAGCCTCCCTAGGACTAGCGGGGGGGCCGCCGGGGAGCTGTTTTTT. Full variable domain (rest looked up from reference TRBV7-2 and TRBJ2-2): GAGVSQSPSNKVTEKGKDVELRCDPISGHTALYWYRQSLGQGLEFLIYFQGNSAPDKSGLPSDRFSAERTGGSVSTLTIQRTQQEDSAVYLCASSLPRTSGGAAGELFFGEGSRLTVL.

The chain has TRBV9 and TRBJ1-2; 7 bases agree with TRBD1. The CDR3 runs 13 residues. With V trimmed by 4 bases and J by 5 bases, 5 bases remained unmatched. The germline V gene encodes CDR1 SGDLS and CDR2 YYNGEE. The CDR3 nucleotides are TGTGCCAGCAGCAAAGGACAGGTGTATGGCTACACCTTC. It specifies CASSKGQVYGYTF.

V usage is TRBV23-1 and J usage is TRBJ2-3; D not resolved. TRBV23-1 is recorded as an ORF, its role being uncertain. The CDR3 is 14 residues long. Trimming removed 0 bases from V and 4 bases from J, with 8 bases in between. CDR3: CASSQSTVPDTQYF. The DNA of the CDR3 is TGCGCCAGCAGTCAATCAACTGTACCAGATACGCAGTATTTT.

The chain employs TRBV4-2 and TRBJ1-1, with TRBD1 as a possible D gene (5 bases). CDR1 and CDR2 from the germline V gene are LGHNA and YNFKEQ. The V end was cut by 5 bases, the J end by 1 base, with 14 bases between. This CDR3 has 15 amino acids. The CDR3 DNA is TGTGCCAGCAGCGAACCGGGACTCAGGAACACTGAAGCTTTCTTT. Amino acids: CASSEPGLRNTEAFF.

This sequence joins TRBV18 and TRBJ1-5; D might be TRBD1 (6 bases). This CDR3 comprises 15 residues. Trimming left V 2 bases short and J 5 bases short, with 13 bases between. The germline V gene has CDR1 KGHSH and CDR2 LQKENI. CDR3 nucleotide sequence: TGTGCCAGCTCACCAGGGCAGGGGAAGGATCAGCCCCAGCATTTT. Translating it yields CASSPGQGKDQPQHF.

This clone was observed a handful of times. The CDR3, as DNA: TGTGCCATCAGTGCACAGGCCTCTAACTATGGCTACACCTTC. Residues: CAISAQASNYGYTF. The chain employs TRBV10-3 and TRBJ1-2; D is possibly TRBD1 (5 bases). V was trimmed by 4 bases and J by 0 bases, leaving 9 bases between them. The CDR3 totals 14 residues. The germline CDR1 and CDR2 sequences are ENHRY and SYGVKD.

V usage is TRBV5-1 and J usage is TRBJ2-2; tentative D call: TRBD1 (6 bases). From germline, CDR1 is SGHRS and CDR2 YFSETQ. V lost 4 bases, J lost 3 bases, and 10 bases lay in between. This CDR3 is built from 14 residues. The CDR3: CASSQDSHTGELFF. As DNA, the CDR3 is TGCGCCAGCAGCCAGGACAGCCACACCGGGGAGCTGTTTTTT.

The chain employs TRBV5-1 and TRBJ2-5; the D gene is possibly TRBD2 (6 bases). This CDR3 contains 12 residues. The ends were cut back, 2 bases at V and 5 bases at J, with 7 bases in the middle. CDR1 is SGHRS, CDR2 YFSETQ, per germline. The CDR3 here is CASSFREETQYF. The CDR3 DNA reads as TGCGCCAGCAGCTTCCGGGAGGAGACCCAGTACTTC.

The chain links TRBV15 to TRBJ2-7; D gene unclear. V lost 0 bases and J 6 bases, leaving 12 bases between the germline ends. Looked up from germline, CDR1 is LNHNV and CDR2 is YYDKDF (reference sequence). This CDR3 region has 14 residues. This chain's CDR3 is CATSRDHSLGEQYF. Here the CDR3 DNA reads TGTGCCACCAGCAGAGATCACTCCCTAGGCGAGCAGTACTTC.

This rearrangement joins TRBV7-9 to TRBJ2-7; perhaps TRBD1 as D (5 bases). Trimming took off 1 base at V and 3 bases at J, with 16 bases between the two ends. The CDR3 consists of 16 residues. Germline V lookup: CDR1 SEHNR, CDR2 FQNEAQ (reference sequence). The CDR3: CASSLDPGQGHYEQYF. CDR3 bases: TGTGCCAGCAGCTTAGACCCCGGGCAGGGCCACTACGAGCAGTACTTC.

This clone appeared a few times. The chain couples TRBV29-1 to TRBJ2-5; 11 bases align to TRBD2. Germline loops: CDR1 SQVTM, CDR2 ANQGSEA. J lost 0 bases, V lost 7 bases, and 4 bases had no gene match. The CDR3 has 14 residues. DNA of the CDR3: TGCAGCGGAAGACTAGCGGGGAACCAAGAGACCCAGTACTTC. It encodes CSGRLAGNQETQYF.

The gene calls are TRBV6-6 and TRBJ2-7; D gene unclear. With 6 bases removed from V and 3 bases from J, the gap between germline ends came to 9 bases. The germline gives CDR1 MNHNY, CDR2 SVGAGI (reference sequence). CDR3 length equals 12 residues. In DNA form, the CDR3 reads TGTGCCAGCAGCCCCACAGACTACGAGCAGTACTTC. Translated, it gives CASSPTDYEQYF.

The genes are TRBV2 and TRBJ2-3; 7 bases fit TRBD1. V lost 7 bases and J lost 6; bases outside the gene matches: 10. The germline V gene has CDR1 SNHLY and CDR2 FYNNEI. This CDR3 has 14 residues. The CDR3 DNA reads as TGTGCCAGCATACGCGACAGGGATAGGGATACGCAGTATTTT. This encodes CASIRDRDRDTQYF.

This clone came up a few times. V usage is TRBV29-1 and J usage is TRBJ2-3; no clear D. With 3 bases removed from V and 6 bases from J, the gap between germline ends came to 10 bases. This CDR3 contains 12 residues. Germline V lookup: CDR1 SQVTM, CDR2 ANQGSEA. CDR3 coding DNA: TGCAGCGTTGAGTTCGGAGCGGATACGCAGTATTTT. It yields the protein CSVEFGADTQYF.

This clone has a handful of counts. The chain employs TRBV2 and TRBJ1-4; D unresolved. V was shortened by 4 bases and J by 0 bases, with 9 bases between the two germline ends. Germline values: CDR1 SNHLY, CDR2 FYNNEI. The CDR3 consists of 15 residues. In DNA, the CDR3 is TGTGCCAGCAGTGCGAGGGTGTCAACTAATGAAAAACTGTTTTTT. It codes for CASSARVSTNEKLFF.

The CDR3 region is CASSPFGGGPLSYEQYF. CDR3 nucleotides: TGTGCCAGCAGCCCGTTCGGGGGAGGGCCTCTATCGTACGAGCAGTACTTC. The V call is TRBV5-4, the J call TRBJ2-7; 7 positions agree with TRBD2. Losses at the gene ends were 4 bases for V and 4 bases for J; bases not matched to a gene: 17. Germline-derived CDR1 and CDR2 are SGHNT and YYREEE (reference sequence). CDR3 size: 17 residues.

V usage is TRBV5-1 and J usage is TRBJ1-5, with 7 bases matching TRBD1. This CDR3 is 15 amino acids long. The trim removed 5 bases at V and 9 bases at J, leaving 14 bases unmatched. Per the germline V gene, CDR1 is SGHRS and CDR2 is YFSETQ. CDR3 loop: CASRPGTELIWPQHF. In nucleotides, the CDR3 is TGCGCCAGCAGGCCAGGGACAGAGCTGATTTGGCCCCAGCATTTT.

The sample holds a few counts of this clone. This chain uses TRBV6-1 with TRBJ2-3, with D perhaps matching TRBD2 (6 bases). Trimming left V 7 bases short and J 0 bases short, with 8 bases between. CDR1 MNHNS and CDR2 SASEGT come from the germline V gene. The CDR3 totals 13 residues. CDR3 DNA: TGTGCCAGCAAAAGCGGGAGCACAGATACGCAGTATTTT. Amino acid sequence: CASKSGSTDTQYF.

This rearrangement joins TRBV19 to TRBJ2-2; D not certain. This CDR3 region has 14 residues. Trimming took 3 bases from V and 2 from J, leaving 7 bases between them. Per germline, CDR1 LNHDA and CDR2 SQIVND (reference sequence). Here the CDR3 DNA reads TGTGCCAGTAGTATTCCAATTAACACCGGGGAGCTGTTTTTT. Protein: CASSIPINTGELFF.